These T cell receptor beta chains were read from a single sample in a study of blood T cell repertoires in COVID-19. Clones were read by immunoSEQ multiplex PCR, and TCRdb kept only the in-frame ones, dropping some. There are some 370,000 clones in the sample; roughly nine tenths occur only once, and roughly 1.2% lies in the top ten. Sample: peripheral blood. These receptors all stem from a man in his forties with acute or convalescent COVID-19. Each CDR3 is given with its conserved first and last residue. Fields, in order: clone size, J gene, V gene, D gene, CDR3 DNA, CDR3 protein. D genes are given only for firm matches. Rows give clone size only sometimes, using once, few, many, or a class for an expanded clone.

NA,TRBJ2-7,TRBV28,TRBD2,TGTGCCAGCAGTGTCGCTGCGGGGGACCTGTACGAGCAGTACTTC,CASSVAAGDLYEQYF
NA,TRBJ2-7,TRBV11-2,TRBD1,TGTGCCAGCAGGGAGGACAGGGATGTCTACGAGCAGTACTTC,CASREDRDVYEQYF
few,TRBJ2-2,TRBV6-5,NA,TGTGCCAGCCTGATAGATGCAGGGGCGACCGGGGAGCTGTTTTTT,CASLIDAGATGELFF
once,TRBJ1-1,TRBV25-1,NA,TGTGCCAGCAGTGAATATGGGAGGTTCTTTGAAGCTTTCTTT,CASSEYGRFFEAFF
NA,TRBJ1-2,TRBV4-3,NA,TGCGCCAGCAGCCAAGAGTACCGGGGTTCTAACTATGGCTACACCTTC,CASSQEYRGSNYGYTF
NA,TRBJ2-5,TRBV2,NA,TGTGCCAGCACAGGGACACCTCCCCAGACCCAGTACTTC,CASTGTPPQTQYF
NA,TRBJ1-5,TRBV2,TRBD1,TGTGCCAGCAGTGAAACAGGGGGCGGGCAGCCCCAGCATTTT,CASSETGGGQPQHF
NA,TRBJ1-4,TRBV27,NA,TGTGCCAGCAGTATCGGGTCGCTTAATGAAAAACTGTTTTTT,CASSIGSLNEKLFF
NA,TRBJ2-3,TRBV7-8,NA,TGTGCCAGCAGCCCTCGGGCTAGCGTTACAGATACGCAGTATTTT,CASSPRASVTDTQYF
NA,TRBJ2-2,TRBV4-3,TRBD2,TGCGCCAGCGGAACCGGGACTAGAGGGCCCGGGGAGCTGTTTTTT,CASGTGTRGPGELFF
NA,TRBJ1-2,TRBV7-2,NA,TGTGCCAGCAGTTCGCCCACAGGAGCTAACTATGGCTACACCTTC,CASSSPTGANYGYTF
NA,TRBJ1-3,TRBV29-1,TRBD1,TGCAGCGTTGAAGAGTTCAGGACAGGGACTGGAAACACCATATATTTT,CSVEEFRTGTGNTIYF
NA,TRBJ2-7,TRBV30,TRBD1,TGTGCCTGGAGTGAAGGGGACAGCAGCAACGAGCAGTACTTC,CAWSEGDSSNEQYF
NA,TRBJ1-4,TRBV7-2,NA,TGTGCCAGCAGCTTAAGTTCCCCTGCTATACAGGAAAAACTGTTTTTT,CASSLSSPAIQEKLFF
NA,TRBJ1-1,TRBV7-9,NA,TGTGCCAGCAGCCCGGGACAGAACACTGAAGCTTTCTTT,CASSPGQNTEAFF
NA,TRBJ2-3,TRBV10-3,TRBD1,TGTGCCATCAGTAGAGGGGGCCGCACAGATACGCAGTATTTT,CAISRGGRTDTQYF
NA,TRBJ2-2,TRBV11-2,NA,TGTGCCAGCAGCTCCCCGACGCGGCGCACCGGGGAGCTGTTTTTT,CASSSPTRRTGELFF